This T cell receptor beta chain is from a study of blood T cells in healthy people across ages. A second roughly 7 to 11 cycle PCR used barcoded and J-beta primers. TCRdb fed the 5' RACE reads into MiXCR, producing one record per CDR3 protein. The data contain about 1.5 million distinct CDR3 sequences, around two fifths of them singletons. Regarding the study as a whole: Naive and antigen-experienced cells could not be conclusively compared, given unsorted PBMCs.

In the case of this clonotype: Its antigen is as yet unknown.

Germline V CDR1 and CDR2: SGHDT, YYEEEE. This CDR3 spans 15 amino acids. The sequence was obtained from a woman in her late teens or twenties in good health. This rearrangement joins TRBV5-6 to TRBJ2-5; the match to TRBD1 covers 11 bases. The closer fit of TRBJ2-7 to the DNA end suggests the J call may be wrong. The source material was blood. The DNA for the CDR3 is TGTGCCAGCAGCCCCGGACAGGGGGCAGCCTACGAGCAGTACTTC. As protein: CASSPGQGAAYEQYF.